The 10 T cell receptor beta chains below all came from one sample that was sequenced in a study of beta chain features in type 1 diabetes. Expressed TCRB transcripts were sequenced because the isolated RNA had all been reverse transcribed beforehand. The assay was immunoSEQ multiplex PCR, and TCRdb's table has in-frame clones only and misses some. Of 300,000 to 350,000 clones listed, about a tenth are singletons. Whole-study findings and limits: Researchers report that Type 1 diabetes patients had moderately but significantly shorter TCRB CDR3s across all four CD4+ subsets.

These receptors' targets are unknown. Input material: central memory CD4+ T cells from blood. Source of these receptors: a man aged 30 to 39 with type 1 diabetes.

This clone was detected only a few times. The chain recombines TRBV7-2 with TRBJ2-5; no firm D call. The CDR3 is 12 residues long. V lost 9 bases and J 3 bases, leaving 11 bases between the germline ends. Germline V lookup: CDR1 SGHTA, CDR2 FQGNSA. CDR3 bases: TGTGCCAGTCGTAGGAATGAAGAGACCCAGTACTTC. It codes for CASRRNEETQYF.

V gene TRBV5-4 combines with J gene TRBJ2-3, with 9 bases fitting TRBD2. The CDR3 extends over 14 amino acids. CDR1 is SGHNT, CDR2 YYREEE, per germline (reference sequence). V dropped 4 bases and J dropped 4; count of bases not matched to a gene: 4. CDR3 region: CASSGRGGPDTQYF. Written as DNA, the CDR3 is TGTGCCAGCAGCGGGCGGGGGGGACCAGATACGCAGTATTTT.

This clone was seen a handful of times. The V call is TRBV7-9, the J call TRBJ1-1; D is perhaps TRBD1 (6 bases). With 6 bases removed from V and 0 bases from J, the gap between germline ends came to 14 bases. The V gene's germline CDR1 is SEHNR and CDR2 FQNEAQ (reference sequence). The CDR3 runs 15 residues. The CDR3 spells CASREPTGMNTEAFF. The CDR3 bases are TGTGCCAGCAGGGAACCGACAGGAATGAACACTGAAGCTTTCTTT. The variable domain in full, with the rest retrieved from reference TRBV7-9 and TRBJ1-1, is DTGVSQNPRHKITKRGQNVTFRCDPISEHNRLYWYRQTLGQGPEFLTYFQNEAQLEKSRLLSDRFSAERPKGSFSTLEIQRTEQGDSAMYLCASREPTGMNTEAFFGQGTRLTVV.

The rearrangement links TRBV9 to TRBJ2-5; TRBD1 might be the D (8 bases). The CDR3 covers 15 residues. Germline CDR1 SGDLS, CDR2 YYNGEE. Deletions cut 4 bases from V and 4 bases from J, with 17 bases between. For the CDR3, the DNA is TGTGCCAGCAGCATCCGGACAGGGAGGGGAGAGACCCAGTACTTC. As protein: CASSIRTGRGETQYF.

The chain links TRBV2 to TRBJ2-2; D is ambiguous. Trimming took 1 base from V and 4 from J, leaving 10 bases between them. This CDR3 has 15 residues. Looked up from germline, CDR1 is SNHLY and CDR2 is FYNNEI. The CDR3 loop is CASSEGDGATGELFF. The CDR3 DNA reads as TGTGCCAGCAGTGAAGGGGATGGAGCCACCGGGGAGCTGTTTTTT.

The CDR3 bases are TGCGCCAGCAGCACGGACAGGGCCTCCTACGAGCAGTACTTC. It codes for CASSTDRASYEQYF. The chain employs TRBV5-1 and TRBJ2-7; TRBD1 aligns across 8 bases. The CDR3 loop spans 14 amino acids. Germline-derived CDR1 and CDR2 are SGHRS and YFSETQ. Trimming at V came to 4 bases and at J to 0 bases, leaving 3 bases not matched to a gene.

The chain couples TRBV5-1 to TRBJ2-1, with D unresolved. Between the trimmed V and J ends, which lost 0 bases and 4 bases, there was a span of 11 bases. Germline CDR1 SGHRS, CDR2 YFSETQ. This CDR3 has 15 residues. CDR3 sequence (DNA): TGCGCCAGCAGCTTGGACGGGTCCCCGTACAATGAGCAGTTCTTC. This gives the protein CASSLDGSPYNEQFF. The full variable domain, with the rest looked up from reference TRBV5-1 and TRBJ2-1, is KAGVTQTPRYLIKTRGQQVTLSCSPISGHRSVSWYQQTPGQGLQFLFEYFSETQRNKGNFPGRFSGRQFSNSRSEMNVSTLELGDSALYLCASSLDGSPYNEQFFGPGTRLTVL.

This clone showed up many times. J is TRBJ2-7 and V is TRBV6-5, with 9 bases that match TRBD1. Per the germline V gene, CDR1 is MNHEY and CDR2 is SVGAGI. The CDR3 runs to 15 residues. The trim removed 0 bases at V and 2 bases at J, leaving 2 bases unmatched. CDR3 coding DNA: TGTGCCAGCAGTTACTCTGGGACAGGGCCCTACGAGCAGTACTTC. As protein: CASSYSGTGPYEQYF.

The CDR3 region has the DNA TGTGCCAGCAGCTGGACAGGGGGATCCTACGAGCAGTACTTC. It yields the protein CASSWTGGSYEQYF. The chain combines TRBV28 with TRBJ2-7, with 10 positions matching TRBD1. This CDR3 has 14 amino acids. The junction had 3 bases not matched to a gene; V was cut back by 6 bases and J by 1 base. Germline V CDR1 and CDR2: MDHEN, SYDVKM.

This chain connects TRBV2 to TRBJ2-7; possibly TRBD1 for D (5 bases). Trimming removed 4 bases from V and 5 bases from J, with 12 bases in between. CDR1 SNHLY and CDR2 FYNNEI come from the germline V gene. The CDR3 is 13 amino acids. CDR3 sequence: CASSVPGRDEQYF. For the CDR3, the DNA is TGTGCCAGCAGTGTGCCAGGGCGAGACGAGCAGTACTTC.